This is a list of T cell receptor beta chains from one sample in a study of human T cells and chemical hapten exposure. A single record per CDR3 protein comes from TCRdb applying MiXCR to the RACE reads. The sample yields around 110,000 distinct CDR3 sequences, approximately 12% seen once. The material was whole blood, obtained in connection with sensitization to the hapten diphenylcyclopropenone (DPC). These receptors were collected from a woman between 45 and 60 years old with alopecia areata. Some clones in this sample may be carry-over from other donors' samples. Both conserved end residues are part of each CDR3. D genes are given only for firm matches. Not every row has a clone size; where given, it reads once, few, many or a size class.

size	D	V	J	DNA	CDR3
few	-	TRBV7-8	TRBJ1-5	TGTGCCAGCAGCCCAATGTCCGGGCAGCCCCAGCATTTT	CASSPMSGQPQHF
many	-	TRBV20-1	TRBJ1-2	TGCAGTGCTGGTGGGTGGGTGGACTATGGCTACACCTTC	CSAGGWVDYGYTF
-	-	TRBV24-1	TRBJ1-5	TGTGCCACCCGCGACAGTGCGAATCAGCCCCAGCATTTT	CATRDSANQPQHF
-	-	TRBV5-8	TRBJ1-1	TGTGCCAGCAGCTTGGTGAGCGGATCCAACACTGAAGCTTTCTTT	CASSLVSGSNTEAFF
-	-	TRBV3-1	TRBJ1-1	TGTGCCAGCAGGGGCCCTTACACTGAAGCTTTCTTT	CASRGPYTEAFF
-	TRBD1	TRBV20-1	TRBJ2-5	TGCAGTTCGGGACAGAGAGAGACCCAGTACTTC	CSSGQRETQYF
-	TRBD2	TRBV27	TRBJ2-4	TGTGCCAGCAGTTTACACCCTCTCCCAGCGGGAGGGGGGATAGCCAAAAACATTCAGTACTTC	CASSLHPLPAGGGIAKNIQYF
-	-	TRBV4-1	TRBJ1-4	TGCGCCAGCAGCCAAGTGGAAGCTAATGAAAAACTGTTTTTT	CASSQVEANEKLFF
-	-	TRBV3-1	TRBJ2-5	TGTGCCAGCAGCCTACCTAGCTGGGGAGAGACCCAGTACTTC	CASSLPSWGETQYF
-	TRBD2	TRBV29-1	TRBJ2-3	TGCAGCGCCAAGCTAGCGGGAAGCACAGATACGCAGTATTTT	CSAKLAGSTDTQYF
few	TRBD2	TRBV12-3/TRBV12-4	TRBJ2-1	TGTGCCAGCAGTTCAAGCGGGAGGGCCAGGGATGAGCAGTTCTTC	CASSSSGRARDEQFF
few	-	TRBV6-6	TRBJ2-5	TGTGCCAGCAGTCGGCAACCAAAACAAGAGACCCAGTACTTC	CASSRQPKQETQYF
-	-	TRBV7-2	TRBJ2-7	TGTGCCAGCAGCCCCGCCCCGACAGGAGCCTACGAGCAGTACTTC	CASSPAPTGAYEQYF
many	-	TRBV4-1	TRBJ1-4	TGCGCCAGCAGCCAAGGTCATGGAACTACTAATGAAAAACTGTTTTTT	CASSQGHGTTNEKLFF
many	-	TRBV3-1	TRBJ2-7	TGTGCCAGCAGCCAACAGGACGCTTCCTACGAGCAGTACTTC	CASSQQDASYEQYF
-	-	TRBV3-1	TRBJ1-1	TGTGCCAGCAGCCTCAATTGGCGGTCTGAAGCTTTCTTT	CASSLNWRSEAFF